This TCR beta chain emerged from a study of OX40 agonist ivuxolimab in advanced cancers. Study summary: From about 20 to 80 years was the age range, with a mean of approximately 58 years, and over 80% were male.

Study findings and constraints: It was not determined which antigens were specifically recognized by the peripheral T cells that had undergone clonal expansion.

Sequencing was performed with immunoSEQ multiplex PCR; in TCRdb, only in-frame clones are kept and a portion is missing. The sample contains more than 60,000 clones, around 82% of which appear only once. CDR3 size: 15 residues. Trimming took 0 bases from V and 6 from J; bases not matched to a gene: 4. Germline V gene lookup returns CDR1 SGDLS and CDR2 YYNGEE. Remarks on this clone: Its antigen is still unknown.

The specimen was CD4+ or CD8+ T cells sorted from blood, collected in a trial of the OX40 agonist ivuxolimab. The TCR originated in an adult with an advanced solid tumor such as melanoma, head and neck, liver or kidney cancer. This chain connects TRBV9 to TRBJ1-1; 11 bases are shared with TRBD1. The CDR3 is CASSVEGQGVPEAFF. The CDR3, as DNA: TGTGCCAGCAGCGTAGAGGGACAGGGGGTCCCTGAAGCTTTCTTT.